This TCR beta chain stems from a study of blood T cell repertoires in COVID-19 (dated by TCRdb to about 2020). Concerning the study at large: Samples from collaborators originated in the United States, Italy and Spain and spanned both the acute and convalescent phases of COVID-19. The prospective study material was composed of cDNA or gDNA derived from T cells, B-cell-depleted T cells, or PBMCs. Deeply sampled blood TCRbeta repertoires from subjects exposed to, actively infected with, or recovered from COVID-19 were included in the dataset. A freely available public database, intended as a resource for researchers studying the immune response to SARS-CoV-2, is where the repertoires were released. The samples were drawn from two sources: the first 160 participants of the ongoing ImmuneRACE study, and over 950 subjects contributed by 6 global collaborators. Nearly every sample came with metadata listing a de-identified subject ID, COVID-19 status, age in years and sex. Where available, HLA class I and class II types were taken from metadata supplied by the sample provider and were not determined by assay-based typing. Broader findings and caveats from the paper: Clinical and demographic metadata were provided uncurated, with the amount varying by source and participant.

Remarks on this clone: The clone's antigen remains unknown. The record has no base qualities; no much larger clone is one base away.

Participants in the prospective study were enrolled through a virtual design, were aged about 18 to 100 years, and lived in 24 United States geographic areas. In the prospective study, cohorts were assigned on the basis of participant-reported clinical history obtained from a screening survey and a study questionnaire. Recovered participants in ImmuneRACE Cohort 3 were defined as having two consecutive negative NP/OP PCR tests, clearance from a healthcare professional, or resolution of symptoms. In the prospective study, mobile phlebotomists collected whole blood, serum and a nasopharyngeal or oropharyngeal swab from each participant. Over an approximately two-month period, participants in the prospective study had the option of providing additional blood draws and questionnaires. Before DNA extraction, prospective study blood samples were shipped either frozen or at room temperature. Including the terminal cysteine and phenylalanine, the CDR3 comprises 15 residues. Left in the record is the CDR3 DNA by itself, 45 bases read in frame from the first base. Trimming takes 4 bases off V and 4 bases off J; junction bases not matched to a gene: 5. CDR1 SGHVS and CDR2 FNYEAQ are derived from the germline V gene.

The immunoSEQ Assay, a bias-controlled multiplex PCR, was used to amplify TCRbeta CDR3 regions from genomic DNA. In the authors' own workflow: Within the assay, amplification of reference gene primers was used to estimate how many nucleated cells each sample contained. Sequence reads were collapsed and filtered to measure the absolute abundance of every unique TCRbeta CDR3 rearrangement. For each sample, productive Simpson clonality was calculated by taking the square root of Simpson's diversity index across productive rearrangements. In TCRdb, the immuneACCESS table is reduced to in-frame sequences with V and J assigned. These tables do not hold every clone; where another copy was compared, an unresolved V gene accounts for under half, and the others remain unexplained. V and J calls and clone size are those listed in that table; D and trimming were worked out from the DNA. A total of about 130,000 clones appear in this sample, around nine tenths of them only once. Of the sample, around 2.3% is held by the ten largest clones.

The chain is encoded by TRBV7-6 joined to TRBJ2-3, with 10 bases matching TRBD1. Source material: PBMCs or T cells enriched from blood (not recorded which). This sequence originates from a woman aged 45-60 years who had recovered from COVID-19. The CDR3 loop reads CASSSGQGLADTQYF. The sequenced DNA is TGTGCCAGCAGCTCGGGACAGGGGTTGGCAGATACGCAGTATTTT.